These 10 T cell receptor beta chains originate from one sample sequenced in a study of regulatory T cells in long-lasting Graves disease. The sample's time point: newly diagnosed GD, antithyroid drugs for less than 3 months. The authors made the TCR library using RNA they extracted from PBMCs. Through Arm-PCR of CDR3 regions and iRepertoire HTBI primers, TCR beta libraries were built. TCRdb fed the multiplex PCR reads into MiXCR, producing one record per CDR3 protein. The table has approximately 470,000 distinct CDR3 sequences, around 16% seen once. The data were also submitted as part of a second study, on T cells in Graves' hyperthyroidism and ophthalmopathy.

The sequencing used peripheral blood mononuclear cells (PBMCs), collected at new diagnosis, from a patient treated with antithyroid drugs. The receptors shown here come from a man aged 40-55 years with Graves disease.

This clonotype has at least ten counts. The chain couples TRBV24-1 to TRBJ2-1; 7 bases fit TRBD1. Germline CDR1 is KGHDR and CDR2 is SFDVKD. There are 15 residues in the CDR3. The J segment lost 7 bases and the V segment lost 2 bases, leaving 7 bases of the junction unmatched. CDR3 in DNA: TGTGCCACCAGTGATTCCCGCCAGGGGGTGAATGAGCAGTTCTTC. Amino acid sequence: CATSDSRQGVNEQFF.

Ten or more counts support this clonotype. J is TRBJ1-2 and V is TRBV7-2, with 9 nucleotides matching TRBD1. Unmatched junction bases numbered 6, after V lost 4 bases and J lost 3 bases. This CDR3 has 15 amino acids. Germline lookup yields CDR1 SGHTA and CDR2 FQGNSA. The CDR3 is CASSSRDRADYGYTF. CDR3 nucleotides: TGTGCCAGCAGCTCCCGGGACAGGGCGGACTATGGCTACACCTTC.

This clonotype was detected many times. The V gene is TRBV10-3, the J gene TRBJ2-1, with a weak D call TRBD2 (5 bases). The V end was cut by 6 bases, the J end by 3 bases, with 21 bases between. The CDR3 is made up of 17 amino acids. Germline V gene sequence: CDR1 ENHRY, CDR2 SYGVKD. CDR3 nucleotide sequence: TGTGCCATCAGCGGGGTTGGGCAGCTTAGACGCTACAATGAGCAGTTCTTC. Protein: CAISGVGQLRRYNEQFF.

This clonotype came up many times. The J gene is TRBJ2-1, the V gene TRBV6-1, with D perhaps being TRBD1 or TRBD2 (5 bases each). Germline CDR1 MNHNS, CDR2 SASEGT. The CDR3 consists of 16 residues. Trimming left V 2 bases short and J 2 bases short, with 13 bases between. The DNA for the CDR3 is TGTGCCAGCAGTGAAACGACAGAGGGCCCCTACAATGAGCAGTTCTTC. Its translation: CASSETTEGPYNEQFF.

The chain combines TRBV19 with TRBJ1-2, with D perhaps TRBD1 (5 bases). The CDR3 contains 12 residues. The V end was cut by 3 bases, the J end by 8 bases, with 10 bases between. The germline V gene encodes CDR1 LNHDA and CDR2 SQIVND (reference sequence). Written as DNA, the CDR3 is TGTGCCAGTAGTATTCGGGGACGAGGCTACACCTTC. It encodes CASSIRGRGYTF.

This clonotype has ten or more counts. CDR3 residues: CASSPGGVYNEQFF. Here the CDR3 DNA reads TGTGCCAGCAGCCCGGGGGGGGTATACAATGAGCAGTTCTTC. The J gene is TRBJ2-1, the V gene TRBV5-4; 8 bases are a match to TRBD2. The CDR3 has 14 residues. The germline CDR1 and CDR2 sequences are SGHNT and YYREEE (reference sequence). With V trimmed by 4 bases and J by 4 bases, 4 bases remained unmatched.

V and J are TRBV6-1 and TRBJ1-1, with D perhaps matching TRBD1 (5 bases). V shed 6 bases and J shed 1 base, with 15 bases lying between them. Germline V gives CDR1 MNHNS, CDR2 SASEGT. The CDR3 spans 15 residues. The CDR3 region has the DNA TGTGCCAGCAGCCAACCCGGGACCTGGAACACTGAAGCTTTCTTT. Translation gives CASSQPGTWNTEAFF.

Worth noting for this clonotype: A much larger clonotype is one base distant, so this may be a read error. The chain combines TRBV6-4 with TRBJ1-2; a weak D match, TRBD1 (5 bases). The germline gives CDR1 MRHNA, CDR2 SNTAGT. The CDR3 loop spans 16 amino acids. V lost 11 bases to trimming and J lost 3 bases, with 25 bases between them. CDR3 amino acids: CAGGGIRGPLHYGYTF. The CDR3 coding sequence is TGTGCCGGCGGGGGTATCCGTGGGCCTCTTCACTATGGCTACACCTTC.

This clonotype was seen a handful of times. The J gene is TRBJ1-1, the V gene TRBV29-1; 7 bases are shared with TRBD1. The CDR3 consists of 13 residues. V lost 6 bases and J lost 3; bases outside the gene matches: 7. The germline CDR1 and CDR2 sequences are SQVTM and ANQGSEA. For the CDR3, the DNA is TGCAGCGTCGACAGGGATTTGGACACTGAAGCTTTCTTT. Its protein is CSVDRDLDTEAFF.

This rearrangement joins TRBV4-1 to TRBJ2-2, with D tentatively TRBD2 (6 bases). The CDR3 loop spans 17 amino acids. Per germline, CDR1 MGHRA and CDR2 YSYEKL. V lost 2 bases, J lost 0 bases, and 13 bases lay in between. The CDR3, as DNA: TGCGCCAGCAGCCAACGGGGCGGGACGGCGAACACCGGGGAGCTGTTTTTT. It specifies CASSQRGGTANTGELFF.